This TCR beta chain originates from a study of preoperative IRX-2 immunotherapy in early breast cancer (dated by TCRdb to between 2019 and 2020). The sample's treatment or condition label, in plain terms: preoperative locoregional IRX-2 cytokine immunotherapy. The samples were obtained from a phase Ib study that tested preoperative, locoregional IRX-2 cytokine immunotherapy designed to prime immune responses. Before surgery, IRX-2 was given to the donors, who were patients with early-stage breast cancer. The protocol used for the library was the immunoSEQ multiplex PCR assay. The immuneACCESS repertoire file appears here via TCRdb, limited to in-frame rearrangements. These files lack a portion of the clones; in checked studies, under half of the deficit traces to unresolved V genes, and the cause of the others is not known. In all, the sample holds 40,000 or so clones, and less than 95% of those were seen once. Around 1.7% of the sample is held by the ten biggest clonotypes.

Concerning this clone itself: It lacks a known antigen. Base qualities are not recorded, but no much larger clone differs from it by a single base.

The sample here was tumor tissue, taken after IRX-2 immunotherapy. The origin of this receptor is a human donor with breast cancer.

The CDR3 loop reads CASSIRGGYLSYEQYF. At the DNA level, the sequence is TGTGCCAGTAGTATCAGAGGGGGCTATTTATCCTACGAGCAGTACTTC. The chain links TRBV19 with TRBJ2-7, with 7 junctional bases fitting TRBD1. CDR1 and CDR2 are read off the germline V gene (reference sequence) as LNHDA and SQIVND. Spanning cysteine to phenylalanine, the CDR3 consists of 16 amino acids. Only CDR3 DNA remains: 48 bases, in frame from the first base. V is pruned by 3 bases and J by 1 base, leaving 9 bases of the junction without a gene match.